The present entry profiles one T cell receptor beta chain with its context. Its antigen is unidentified. This sample was taken from a study of shared clonotypes between healthy human individuals. The donor population consisted of healthy HIV-negative adults with no recent acute infections or vaccinations. CDR1 and CDR2 from the germline V gene are MNHNS and SASEGT. V lost 7 bases to trimming and J lost 6 bases, with 9 bases between them. This CDR3 comprises 11 residues. The data were produced by immunoSEQ multiplex PCR, yet TCRdb's version contains in-frame clones alone and is incomplete. The table lists approximately 1,500,000 clones, 98% of them singletons, with roughly 0.45% in the top ten. Whole-study findings and limits: Non-shared clonotypes had lower generation probabilities than those shared by all four donors. Among several donors, roughly 5% of naive CD4 clonotypes were found in common.

This TCR derives from a man aged 25 to 40 in good health. J is TRBJ2-5 and V is TRBV6-1; no definite D call. Source material: naive CD4+ T cells sorted from blood. Described subset: CD45RA+ positively selected. The CDR3: CASKTLKTQYF. CDR3 nucleotides: TGTGCCAGCAAGACACTAAAGACCCAGTACTTC.